The 29 T cell receptor beta chains listed next were all sequenced from one sample in a study of blood T cell repertoires in COVID-19. This table comes from immunoSEQ multiplex PCR, and its TCRdb copy is limited to in-frame clones, with some not included. Among roughly 80,000 clones listed, nearly 90% were seen once. What was sequenced was peripheral blood. These receptors all come from a woman older than 75 with acute or convalescent COVID-19.

V is TRBV7-3 and J is TRBJ1-2; TRBD1 matches 8 bases. With 1 base clipped from V and 4 bases from J, the junction kept 2 bases outside the gene matches. The CDR3 runs 14 residues. The germline CDR1 and CDR2 sequences are SGHTA and FQGTGA. The CDR3 coding sequence is TGTGCCAGCAGCTTAAACGACAGGGGCTATGGCTACACCTTC. Its translation is CASSLNDRGYGYTF.

The chain employs TRBV7-2 and TRBJ1-4; TRBD1 aligns across 11 bases. The CDR3 has 14 amino acids. From germline, CDR1 is SGHTA and CDR2 FQGNSA. The ends lost 5 bases at V and 7 bases at J; junction bases unmatched: 3. CDR3 nucleotides: TGTGCCAGCAGCCGGACAGGGGGCTTTGAAAAACTGTTTTTT. Translation: CASSRTGGFEKLFF.

The chain combines TRBV6-5 with TRBJ1-2, with no clear D. Trimming took off 5 bases at V and 8 bases at J, with 15 bases between the two ends. The CDR3 contains 13 residues. Germline V gene sequence: CDR1 MNHEY, CDR2 SVGAGI. CDR3 amino acids: CASSLDTLRGYTF. The CDR3 bases are TGTGCCAGCAGTCTCGACACCTTAAGAGGCTACACCTTC.

The chain couples TRBV7-6 to TRBJ2-3; TRBD2 matches at 9 bases. The CDR3 sequence is 21 residues long. CDR1 SGHVS and CDR2 FNYEAQ come from the germline V gene. V was clipped by 5 bases and J by 1 base; unmatched bases: 22. The CDR3 DNA reads as TGTGCCAGCAGCCACCCGCCGGGCGGGAGGGTCGGGAAGTTCGGCACAGATACGCAGTATTTT. Its protein product is CASSHPPGGRVGKFGTDTQYF.

Only one count was recorded for this clone. V usage is TRBV10-3 and J usage is TRBJ2-1; D not resolved. Germline V gene lookup returns CDR1 ENHRY and CDR2 SYGVKD. CDR3 length: 12 amino acids. Trimming cost V 4 bases and J 6 bases, with 7 bases left between them. In DNA form, the CDR3 reads TGTGCCATCAGTGGAGGCCCCAATGAGCAGTTCTTC. It translates to CAISGGPNEQFF.

DNA for the CDR3: TGTGCCAGCAGTTTGGGAGGACAGGGGTCCTATAATTCACCCCTCCACTTT. Translation gives CASSLGGQGSYNSPLHF. This chain joins TRBV27 and TRBJ1-6; TRBD1 aligns across 9 bases. Trimming removed 3 bases from V and 1 base from J; junction bases left unmatched: 4. CDR1 is MNHEY, CDR2 SMNVEV, per germline (reference sequence). The CDR3 is 17 amino acids.

This chain uses TRBV6-5 with TRBJ1-3; 7 bases line up with TRBD1. V dropped 3 bases and J dropped 4; count of bases not matched to a gene: 9. The germline V gene encodes CDR1 MNHEY and CDR2 SVGAGI. CDR3 size: 16 residues. The DNA of the CDR3 is TGTGCCAGCAGTTATGCCTTAGGGGGCTCAGGAAACACCATATATTTT. Its protein product is CASSYALGGSGNTIYF.

V is TRBV19 and J is TRBJ2-5, with 14 positions matching TRBD2. V gave up 3 bases and J gave up 4 bases; unmatched junction bases: 10. This CDR3 is 18 amino acids long. The germline CDR1 and CDR2 sequences are LNHDA and SQIVND (reference sequence). The CDR3 DNA reads as TGTGCCAGTAGTATTAAGACTAGCGGGGGGGCCAAAATAGAGACCCAGTACTTC. This sequence encodes CASSIKTSGGAKIETQYF.

This chain links TRBV11-3 with TRBJ2-2; 7 nucleotides agree with TRBD2. The CDR3 contains 16 residues. The V gene end was trimmed by 2 bases and the J gene end by 2 bases; junction bases not matched to a gene: 5. Looked up from germline, CDR1 is SGHNT and CDR2 is YENEEA. This chain's CDR3 is CASSLNGGTNTGELFF. The CDR3 nucleotides are TGTGCCAGCAGCTTAAACGGGGGGACTAACACCGGGGAGCTGTTTTTT.

The chain has TRBV4-3 and TRBJ2-1; 14 nucleotides agree with TRBD2. V was clipped by 5 bases and J by 1 base; unmatched bases: 4. This CDR3 has 17 residues. Germline V gene sequence: CDR1 LGHNA, CDR2 YSLEER. The CDR3 DNA reads as TGCGCCAGCAGCTTCGGACTAGCGGGAGGATCCTACAATGAGCAGTTCTTC. This gives the protein CASSFGLAGGSYNEQFF.

The chain is built from TRBV10-3 and TRBJ1-4; D remains unclear. This CDR3 region has 13 residues. V lost 6 bases and J 5 bases, leaving 10 bases between the germline ends. Germline CDR1 ENHRY, CDR2 SYGVKD. CDR3 protein: CAISSGRNEKLFF. The DNA of the CDR3 is TGTGCCATCAGCTCGGGGAGAAATGAAAAACTGTTTTTT.

The V gene is TRBV5-4, the J gene TRBJ2-3, with 10 nucleotides matching TRBD2. This CDR3 has 17 residues. Germline CDR1 and CDR2: SGHNT and YYREEE (reference sequence). J was trimmed by 3 bases and V by 0 bases; bases with no gene match: 7. The CDR3 DNA reads as TGTGCCAGCAGCTTGGACCTAGCGGGAGCGAGAACAGATACGCAGTATTTT. Protein sequence: CASSLDLAGARTDTQYF.

The chain is built from TRBV5-1 and TRBJ1-6, with D possibly being TRBD1 (5 bases). From germline, CDR1 is SGHRS and CDR2 YFSETQ. CDR3 length: 15 residues. The V and J ends lost 4 bases and 6 bases respectively, with 14 bases between them. The CDR3 DNA sequence: TGCGCCAGCAGCGCTATGACAGTGACTAATTCACCCCTCCACTTT. Its translation is CASSAMTVTNSPLHF. The full variable domain, in which reference TRBV5-1 and TRBJ1-6 provide the parts outside the CDR3, is KAGVTQTPRYLIKTRGQQVTLSCSPISGHRSVSWYQQTPGQGLQFLFEYFSETQRNKGNFPGRFSGRQFSNSRSEMNVSTLELGDSALYLCASSAMTVTNSPLHFGNGTRLTVT.

In this sample, this clone turned up once. The DNA of the CDR3 is TGTGCCAGCAGTTACCAGGCTAGCAATCAGCCCCAGCATTTT. It codes for CASSYQASNQPQHF. The chain has TRBV6-6 and TRBJ1-5; D remains unclear. This CDR3 has 14 residues. V gave up 2 bases and J gave up 0 bases, with 5 bases separating them. CDR1 is MNHNY, CDR2 SVGAGI, per germline (reference sequence).

This clone was picked up one time. The chain combines TRBV28 with TRBJ1-1, with 9 bases that match TRBD1. The germline V gene has CDR1 MDHEN and CDR2 SYDVKM. CDR3 length: 16 amino acids. V lost 6 bases to trimming and J lost 2 bases; unmatched junction nucleotides: 10. CDR3 coding DNA: TGTGCCAGCAGGATTATAACAGGGGGCGTCAACACTGAAGCTTTCTTT. Translation gives CASRIITGGVNTEAFF. Variable domain in full (rest from reference TRBV28 and TRBJ1-1): DVKVTQSSRYLVKRTGEKVFLECVQDMDHENMFWYRQDPGLGLRLIYFSYDVKMKEKGDIPEGYSVSREKKERFSLILESASTNQTSMYLCASRIITGGVNTEAFFGQGTRLTVV.

The chain uses TRBV11-1 and TRBJ2-1, with a tentative D call TRBD1 (6 bases). The germline V gene encodes CDR1 SGHAT and CDR2 FQDESV (reference sequence). The CDR3 contains 14 residues. V shed 5 bases and J shed 9 bases, with 17 bases lying between them. In nucleotides, the CDR3 is TGTGCCAGCAGCAAGGCCAGGGGCCGAGGTGAGCAGTTCTTC. Its translation: CASSKARGRGEQFF.

This sequence joins TRBV7-2 and TRBJ2-2; TRBD1 matches at 7 bases. With V trimmed by 2 bases and J by 5 bases, 11 bases remained unmatched. The CDR3 length is 17 residues. Germline V lookup: CDR1 SGHTA, CDR2 FQGNSA. This CDR3 reads CASSLNIQGSLTGELFF. CDR3 coding DNA: TGTGCCAGCAGCTTAAATATACAGGGGAGTTTGACCGGGGAGCTGTTTTTT.

This clone appeared a single time. The genes are TRBV5-1 and TRBJ2-1; D not resolved. Germline assignment: CDR1 SGHRS and CDR2 YFSETQ. The ends were cut back, 0 bases at V and 7 bases at J, with 14 bases in the middle. This CDR3 is built from 15 residues. The CDR3 loop is CASSLVIAIGNEQFF. Here the CDR3 DNA reads TGCGCCAGCAGCTTGGTAATAGCTATTGGGAATGAGCAGTTCTTC.

The rearrangement links TRBV18 to TRBJ1-2; D remains ambiguous. This CDR3 region has 14 residues. Per germline, CDR1 KGHSH and CDR2 LQKENI. V was pared by 5 bases and J by 3 bases, with 13 bases between. This chain's CDR3 is CASSELTSDYGYTF. CDR3 sequence (DNA): TGTGCCAGCTCAGAGCTCACCTCTGACTATGGCTACACCTTC.

This rearrangement joins TRBV28 to TRBJ1-5; 9 nucleotides match TRBD1. The V gene end was trimmed by 3 bases and the J gene end by 5 bases; junction bases not matched to a gene: 5. The CDR3 contains 15 residues. CDR1 MDHEN and CDR2 SYDVKM come from the germline V gene. CDR3 bases: TGTGCCAGCAGTTTTAACAGGGGGCGCGATCAGCCCCAGCATTTT. Protein sequence: CASSFNRGRDQPQHF.

The genes are TRBV11-2 and TRBJ2-7; D perhaps matches TRBD1 (6 bases). Trimming cost V 5 bases and J 2 bases, with 16 bases left between them. Looked up from germline, CDR1 is SGHAT and CDR2 is FQNNGV. CDR3 length: 15 residues. The CDR3 loop reads CASSQGIWAAYEQYF. The CDR3 DNA is TGTGCCAGCAGCCAGGGGATCTGGGCGGCCTACGAGCAGTACTTC.

Here the CDR3 reads CASNYRRDTEAFF. For the CDR3, the DNA is TGTGCCAGCAATTATCGACGGGACACTGAAGCTTTCTTT. This chain connects TRBV12-3 or TRBV12-4 to TRBJ1-1; D is unresolved. The CDR3 sequence is 13 residues long. The ends were cut back, 7 bases at V and 3 bases at J, with 12 bases in the middle.

The rearrangement uses TRBV27 and TRBJ2-1; 10 bases map to TRBD2. Germline loops: CDR1 MNHEY, CDR2 SMNVEV (reference sequence). The CDR3 extends over 16 amino acids. With V trimmed by 5 bases and J by 6 bases, 10 bases remained unmatched. CDR3: CASSEPGTSASNEQFF. The DNA for the CDR3 is TGTGCCAGCAGTGAACCCGGGACTAGCGCTTCCAATGAGCAGTTCTTC.

The chain recombines TRBV18 with TRBJ1-5, with D tentatively TRBD1 (5 bases). The germline V and J ends were trimmed by 3 bases and 4 bases, with 10 bases remaining between them. Germline V gene data show CDR1 as KGHSH and CDR2 as LQKENI. This CDR3 is 14 amino acids long. As DNA, the CDR3 is TGTGCCAGCTCACCTCGGGAGGGGAATCAGCCCCAGCATTTT. This translates into CASSPREGNQPQHF.

The chain carries TRBV30 and TRBJ2-1; D unresolved. The CDR3 totals 10 residues. Germline lookup yields CDR1 GTSNPN and CDR2 SVGIG (reference sequence). CDR3 sequence: CACRFDEQFF. The CDR3 nucleotides are TGTGCTTGCCGGTTCGATGAGCAGTTCTTC.

This clone turned up a few times. The chain joins TRBV18 to TRBJ2-1; 10 nucleotides match TRBD1. Germline trimming cut 2 bases from V and 8 bases from J; bases unmatched to any gene: 3. Germline-derived CDR1 and CDR2 are KGHSH and LQKENI. This CDR3 comprises 14 residues. In DNA, the CDR3 is TGTGCCAGCTCACCAACCGGACAGGGGGATGAGCAGTTCTTC. As protein: CASSPTGQGDEQFF.

V and J are TRBV5-1 and TRBJ2-2, with D tentatively TRBD1 (6 bases). This CDR3 has 13 amino acids. Germline CDR1 SGHRS, CDR2 YFSETQ. V lost 6 bases to trimming and J lost 4 bases, with 10 bases between them. For the CDR3, the DNA is TGCGCCAGCAACCTACAGGGCACCGGGGAGCTGTTTTTT. Translating it yields CASNLQGTGELFF.

V usage is TRBV7-2 and J usage is TRBJ2-1; 10 nucleotides match TRBD2. From germline, CDR1 is SGHTA and CDR2 FQGNSA. V shed 4 bases, J shed 5 bases, and the junction held 11 bases outside the gene matches. There are 17 residues in the CDR3. The CDR3 DNA sequence: TGTGCCAGCAGCTCCCAGCGGGAGGGTCTATTGGACAATGAGCAGTTCTTC. Translated: CASSSQREGLLDNEQFF.

The J gene is TRBJ2-3, the V gene TRBV11-3, with 7 bases matching TRBD2. The germline CDR1 and CDR2 sequences are SGHNT and YENEEA. The trim removed 5 bases at V and 6 bases at J, leaving 5 bases unmatched. CDR3 size: 13 residues. The chain's CDR3 is CASSLAGEDTQYF. In DNA, the CDR3 is TGTGCCAGCAGCCTCGCGGGGGAGGATACGCAGTATTTT.